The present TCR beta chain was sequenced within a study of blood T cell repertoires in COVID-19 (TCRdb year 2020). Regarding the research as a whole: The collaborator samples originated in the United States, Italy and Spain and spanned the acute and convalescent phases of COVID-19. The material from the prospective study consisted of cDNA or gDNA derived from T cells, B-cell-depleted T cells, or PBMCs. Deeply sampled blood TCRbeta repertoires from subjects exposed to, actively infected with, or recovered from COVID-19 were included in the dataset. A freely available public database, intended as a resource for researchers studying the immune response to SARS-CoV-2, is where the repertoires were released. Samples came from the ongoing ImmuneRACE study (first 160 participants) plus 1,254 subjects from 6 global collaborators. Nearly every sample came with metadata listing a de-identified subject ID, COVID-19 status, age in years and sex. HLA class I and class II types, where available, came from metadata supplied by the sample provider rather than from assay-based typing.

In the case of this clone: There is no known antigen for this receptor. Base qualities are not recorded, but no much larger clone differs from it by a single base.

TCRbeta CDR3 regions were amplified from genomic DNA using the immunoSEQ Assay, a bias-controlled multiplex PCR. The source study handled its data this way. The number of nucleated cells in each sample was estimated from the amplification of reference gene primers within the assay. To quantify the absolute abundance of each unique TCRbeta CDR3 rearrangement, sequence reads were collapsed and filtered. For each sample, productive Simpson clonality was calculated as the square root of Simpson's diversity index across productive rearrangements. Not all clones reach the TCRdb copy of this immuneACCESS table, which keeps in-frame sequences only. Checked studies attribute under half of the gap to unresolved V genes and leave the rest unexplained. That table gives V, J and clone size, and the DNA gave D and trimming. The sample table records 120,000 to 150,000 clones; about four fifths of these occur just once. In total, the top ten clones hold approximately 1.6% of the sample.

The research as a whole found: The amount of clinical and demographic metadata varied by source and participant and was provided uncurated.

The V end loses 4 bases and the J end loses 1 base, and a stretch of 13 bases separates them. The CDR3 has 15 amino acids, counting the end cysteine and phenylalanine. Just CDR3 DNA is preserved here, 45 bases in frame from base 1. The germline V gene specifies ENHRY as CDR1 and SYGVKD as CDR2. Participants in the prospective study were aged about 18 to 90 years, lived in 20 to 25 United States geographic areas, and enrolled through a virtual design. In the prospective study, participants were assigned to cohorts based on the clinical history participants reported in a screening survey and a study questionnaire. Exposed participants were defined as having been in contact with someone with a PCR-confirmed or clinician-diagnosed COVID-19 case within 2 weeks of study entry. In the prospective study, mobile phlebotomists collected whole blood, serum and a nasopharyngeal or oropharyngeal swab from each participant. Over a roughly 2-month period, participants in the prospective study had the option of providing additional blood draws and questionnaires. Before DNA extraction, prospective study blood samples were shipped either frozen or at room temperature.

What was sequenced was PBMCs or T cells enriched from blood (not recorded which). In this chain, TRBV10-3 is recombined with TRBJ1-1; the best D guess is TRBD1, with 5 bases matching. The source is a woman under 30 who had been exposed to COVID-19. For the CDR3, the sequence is CAISALGRQNTEAFF. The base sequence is TGTGCCATCAGTGCCCTGGGGCGACAGAACACTGAAGCTTTCTTT.